One and the same sample provided the 16 T cell receptor beta chains below, sequenced in a study of CD8 T cells in ankylosing spondylitis (dated by TCRdb to 2015 to 2018). Study-wide conclusions, independent of this receptor: A TCR beta motif made up of 7 to 9 highly homologous amino acid variants appeared to be characteristic of blood from ankylosing spondylitis patients.

Their antigen targets remain unknown. Library preparation was by 5' RACE. The sequencer was an Illumina HiSeq 2500. TCRdb ran its own pipeline on the public reads, namely fastp trimming at Q25 and MiXCR clone calling, and kept in-frame beta chains. When rows share a CDR3 protein, they turn into one entry using the most common DNA and genes. The sample profile shows some 700,000 distinct CDR3 sequences; around 17% of them were found once. In total, the top ten clones hold 19% of the sample. Sequencing input: blood, either unsorted or a sorted T cell fraction (not recorded which). These receptors were obtained from a male donor with ankylosing spondylitis.

V is TRBV6-1 and J is TRBJ2-3; 7 bases match TRBD2. The trim removed 5 bases at V and 6 bases at J, leaving 5 bases unmatched. Germline CDR1 reads MNHNS; CDR2 reads SASEGT. The CDR3 totals 13 residues. The CDR3 here is CASSKGLWDTQYF. As DNA, the CDR3 is TGTGCCAGCAGTAAGGGACTATGGGATACGCAGTATTTT.

This clonotype was seen a handful of times. The chain carries TRBV6-1 and TRBJ2-1, with TRBD2 matching over 11 bases. Germline CDR1 is MNHNS and CDR2 is SASEGT. The CDR3 loop spans 15 amino acids. Trimming took 4 bases from V and 7 from J; bases not matched to a gene: 6. The CDR3 DNA is TGTGCCAGCAGTGTAGCGGGAGGGCCATGGAATGAGCAGTTCTTC. It specifies CASSVAGGPWNEQFF.

This clonotype came up a few times. V and J are TRBV12-3 or TRBV12-4 and TRBJ2-3, with 9 positions matching TRBD1. The CDR3 extends over 17 amino acids. J lost 4 bases, V lost 2 bases, and 10 bases had no gene match. The CDR3, as DNA: TGTGCCAGCAGTTTAAGTTGGGGACAGGGAGACTCAGATACGCAGTATTTT. It yields the protein CASSLSWGQGDSDTQYF.

The V gene is TRBV12-3 or TRBV12-4, the J gene TRBJ1-2; perhaps TRBD1 as D (5 bases). This CDR3 comprises 14 residues. V gave up 8 bases and J gave up 0 bases, with 13 bases separating them. CDR3 region: CASAFWDANYGYTF. The CDR3 region has the DNA TGTGCCAGCGCCTTTTGGGACGCTAACTATGGCTACACCTTC.

There are a few counts of this clonotype. The rearrangement links TRBV6-5 to TRBJ1-4; TRBD1 agrees at 7 bases. The trim removed 2 bases at V and 8 bases at J, leaving 14 bases unmatched. The CDR3 spans 17 residues. CDR1 and CDR2 (germline): MNHEY, SVGAGI. In nucleotides, the CDR3 is TGTGCCAGCAGTTACGGGACCCCGACAGGGCGTGAGGAAAAACTGTTTTTT. This translates into CASSYGTPTGREEKLFF.

The CDR3 nucleotides read TGCGCCAGCAGCCCTGGACAGTCTGGGGCCAACGTCCTGACTTTC. Its translation is CASSPGQSGANVLTF. The rearrangement uses TRBV4-1 and TRBJ2-6, with D possibly TRBD1 on 6 matching bases. The CDR3 loop spans 15 amino acids. V shed 4 bases and J shed 1 base, with 8 bases lying between them. Looked up from germline, CDR1 is MGHRA and CDR2 is YSYEKL.

Many counts were recorded for this clonotype. The chain is built from TRBV2 and TRBJ2-2, with TRBD1 as a possible D gene (5 bases). Looked up from germline, CDR1 is SNHLY and CDR2 is FYNNEI. This CDR3 spans 14 amino acids. V was shortened by 4 bases and J by 1 base, with 7 bases between the two germline ends. CDR3 in amino acids: CASSATGNTGELFF. Written as DNA, the CDR3 is TGTGCCAGCAGTGCTACAGGGAACACCGGGGAGCTGTTTTTT.

This clonotype was observed a few times. V and J are TRBV7-2 and TRBJ2-1; TRBD2 matches at 10 bases. V trimming: 4 bases; J trimming: 5 bases; junction bases outside the gene matches: 5. The CDR3 runs 15 residues. Germline loops: CDR1 SGHTA, CDR2 FQGNSA. CDR3 region: CASSYKREGNNEQFF. The CDR3 nucleotides are TGTGCCAGCAGCTACAAGCGGGAGGGAAACAATGAGCAGTTCTTC. The whole variable domain, filled in from reference TRBV7-2 and TRBJ2-1, reads GAGVSQSPSNKVTEKGKDVELRCDPISGHTALYWYRQSLGQGLEFLIYFQGNSAPDKSGLPSDRFSAERTGGSVSTLTIQRTQQEDSAVYLCASSYKREGNNEQFFGPGTRLTVL.

There are a few counts of this clonotype. CDR3 bases: TGTGCCAGCAGCTACAAGCGGGCCGCCTCCTACAATGAGCAGTTCTTC. Amino acids: CASSYKRAASYNEQFF. This rearrangement joins TRBV7-6 to TRBJ2-1, with D perhaps TRBD2 (6 bases). The CDR3 length is 16 residues. V shed 4 bases and J shed 0 bases, with 13 bases lying between them. Germline lookup yields CDR1 SGHVS and CDR2 FNYEAQ.

This clonotype has more than one count but fewer than ten. The CDR3 region has the DNA TGCGCCAGCAGCCAGACAGGGTTTCAGCCCCAGCATTTT. Its translation is CASSQTGFQPQHF. The V and J genes are TRBV4-1 and TRBJ1-5; 7 bases map to TRBD1. Germline trimming cut 3 bases from V and 6 bases from J; bases unmatched to any gene: 2. The CDR3 loop spans 13 amino acids. The germline CDR1 and CDR2 sequences are MGHRA and YSYEKL.

This chain uses TRBV4-1 with TRBJ1-4; TRBD1 is a possible D gene (5 bases). Trimming stripped 1 base from V and 10 bases from J, with 19 bases between. CDR1 and CDR2 (germline): MGHRA, YSYEKL. The CDR3 runs 16 residues. CDR3: CASSQVGEGLRVKLFF. In DNA, the CDR3 is TGCGCCAGCAGCCAAGTTGGGGAGGGGCTGAGGGTAAAACTGTTTTTT.

This clonotype was counted a few times. This rearrangement joins TRBV19 to TRBJ2-1; tentatively, D is TRBD1 (7 bases). CDR1 is LNHDA, CDR2 SQIVND, per germline (reference sequence). With 3 bases removed from V and 7 bases from J, the gap between germline ends came to 13 bases. The CDR3 is 14 residues long. The CDR3 reads CASSITGDFNEQFF. The CDR3, as DNA: TGTGCCAGTAGTATTACAGGGGACTTTAATGAGCAGTTCTTC.

This clonotype appeared once. The V and J genes are TRBV15 and TRBJ1-1; no firm D call. Germline lookup yields CDR1 LNHNV and CDR2 YYDKDF (reference sequence). Trimming left V 1 base short and J 7 bases short, with 10 bases between. The CDR3 loop spans 13 amino acids. The CDR3 is CATSRVVGNEAFF. The CDR3 bases are TGTGCCACCAGCAGAGTTGTGGGGAATGAAGCTTTCTTT.

This rearrangement joins TRBV11-2 to TRBJ2-5, with 12 nucleotides matching TRBD2. This CDR3 contains 16 residues. Per germline, CDR1 SGHAT and CDR2 FQNNGV. J was trimmed by 4 bases and V by 5 bases; bases with no gene match: 8. The CDR3 spells CASSRRLAGEGETQYF. The CDR3 nucleotides read TGTGCCAGCAGCCGCCGACTAGCGGGGGAGGGAGAGACCCAGTACTTC.

This rearrangement joins TRBV30 to TRBJ2-6, with D possibly TRBD2 on 5 matching bases. The CDR3 contains 15 residues. CDR1 GTSNPN and CDR2 SVGIG come from the germline V gene (reference sequence). Trimming shortened V by 0 bases and J by 3 bases, and 9 bases separated the two germline ends. The DNA of the CDR3 is TGTGCCTGGAGTGTACCTGGGAGTGGGGCCAACGTCCTGACTTTC. Translating gives CAWSVPGSGANVLTF.

The V gene is TRBV15, the J gene TRBJ2-1, with TRBD2 matching over 8 bases. This CDR3 is built from 15 residues. Germline CDR1 is LNHNV and CDR2 is YYDKDF (reference sequence). Trimming took 6 bases from V and 0 from J; bases not matched to a gene: 4. The CDR3 DNA is TGTGCCACCAGTCCCGGGACTAGCTCCTACAATGAGCAGTTCTTC. This translates into CATSPGTSSYNEQFF.